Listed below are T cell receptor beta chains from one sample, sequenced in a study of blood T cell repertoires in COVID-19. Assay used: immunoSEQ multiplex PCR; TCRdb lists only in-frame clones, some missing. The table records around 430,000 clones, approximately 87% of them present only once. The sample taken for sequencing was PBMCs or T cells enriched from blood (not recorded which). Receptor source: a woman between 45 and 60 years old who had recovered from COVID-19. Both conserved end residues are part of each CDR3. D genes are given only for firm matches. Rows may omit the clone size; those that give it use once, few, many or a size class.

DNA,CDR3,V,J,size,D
TGCAGCGGTCTAACCAAAACGGGGTCCCTCGGCTCTGGGGCCAACGTCCTGACTTTC,CSGLTKTGSLGSGANVLTF,TRBV29-1,TRBJ2-6,.,.
TGTGCCAGCAGTTCGACGGGACAGGGAAATGAAAAACTGTTTTTT,CASSSTGQGNEKLFF,TRBV28,TRBJ1-4,.,TRBD1
TGTGCCAGCAGCAAGGGACAGGGTATCTCGGGCGGCAATCAGCCCCAGCATTTT,CASSKGQGISGGNQPQHF,TRBV21-1,TRBJ1-5,.,.
TGTGCCAGCAGCTCGGGACAGGACCTAAGCACAGATACGCAGTATTTT,CASSSGQDLSTDTQYF,TRBV5-6,TRBJ2-3,.,TRBD1
TGTGCCAGCAGCGCCGCGGGAGCAAACTATGGCTACACCTTC,CASSAAGANYGYTF,TRBV6-5,TRBJ1-2,once,.
TGTGCCAGCAGCAACCGGGACAGGGATCCTCGAGCTTTCTTT,CASSNRDRDPRAFF,TRBV6-2/TRBV6-3,TRBJ1-1,.,TRBD1
TGTGCCAGCAGTGAAGGGCAGGGGGCCTCCTACGAGCAGTACTTC,CASSEGQGASYEQYF,TRBV2,TRBJ2-7,.,TRBD1
TGTGCCAGCAGTTCAGACCTACCCGGGGACTATGGCTACACCTTC,CASSSDLPGDYGYTF,TRBV28,TRBJ1-2,.,.
TGTGCCAGCCGGGATTCGGGCAATCAGCCCCAGCATTTT,CASRDSGNQPQHF,TRBV2,TRBJ1-5,.,.
TGTGCCAGCAGCTTAGTATCAGGGGGCAACTCTGGAAACACCATATATTTT,CASSLVSGGNSGNTIYF,TRBV7-9,TRBJ1-3,.,TRBD1
TGTGCCAGCAGCCAAAGGACAGGAGAGACCCAGTACTTC,CASSQRTGETQYF,TRBV4-2,TRBJ2-5,.,TRBD1
TGCAGTGCCGGACAGGGTTACGAGCAGTACTTC,CSAGQGYEQYF,TRBV20-1,TRBJ2-7,.,TRBD1
TGTGCCAGCAGTTACACAACTAGCGGGGGGAATGAGCAGTTCTTC,CASSYTTSGGNEQFF,TRBV6-5,TRBJ2-1,.,TRBD2
TGTGCCAGCAGTTCCCGACAGGGCTTTTCACCCCTCCACTTT,CASSSRQGFSPLHF,TRBV28,TRBJ1-6,.,TRBD1
TGTGCCAGCACCTGGGGCGGGGGCACTGAAGCTTTCTTT,CASTWGGGTEAFF,TRBV27,TRBJ1-1,.,.
TGTGCCAGCTCACCGGCTAGCGGGGTTATCCAAGAGACCCAGTACTTC,CASSPASGVIQETQYF,TRBV18,TRBJ2-5,.,TRBD2
TGTGCCAGCAGCTCGGACAGGGTTTACAATGAGCAGTTCTTC,CASSSDRVYNEQFF,TRBV14,TRBJ2-1,.,TRBD1
TGCGCCAGCAGCCAAGTTAGTACTGCAACTAATGAAAAACTGTTTTTT,CASSQVSTATNEKLFF,TRBV4-1,TRBJ1-4,.,.
TGTGCCAGCAGCCAAATTAACGAGCAGTACTTC,CASSQINEQYF,TRBV3-1/TRBV3-2,TRBJ2-7,.,.
TGTGCCAGCAGTCTCGACAGGGACGATACAGATACGCAGTATTTT,CASSLDRDDTDTQYF,TRBV27,TRBJ2-3,.,TRBD1
TGTGCCAGCAGTTATTCCAGGGGGCTTGGCTATGGCTACACCTTC,CASSYSRGLGYGYTF,TRBV28,TRBJ1-2,.,TRBD1
TGCAGTGCTAGTGGGCGGGTATCCACAGATACGCAGTATTTT,CSASGRVSTDTQYF,TRBV20-1,TRBJ2-3,.,.
TGTGCCAGCAGCCAAGGGAGGGGGGGTTGGACAGATACGCAGTATTTT,CASSQGRGGWTDTQYF,TRBV3-1/TRBV3-2,TRBJ2-3,.,.
TGTGCCAGCAGGGGACTAGTCGATACGCAGTATTTT,CASRGLVDTQYF,TRBV3-1/TRBV3-2,TRBJ2-3,.,TRBD2
TGTGCCAGCAGGTCTGGGACAGAAAACATTCAGTACTTC,CASRSGTENIQYF,TRBV27,TRBJ2-4,.,TRBD1
TGTGCCAGCAGCTTAGAGGGGGCGTTTGAAGCTTTCTTT,CASSLEGAFEAFF,TRBV7-2,TRBJ1-1,.,TRBD1
TGTGCCAGTACGAAGCTTGTCAGCAATCAGCCCCAGCATTTT,CASTKLVSNQPQHF,TRBV19,TRBJ1-5,.,.
TGTGCCATCAGAAGCGACGGAAGCTCTGGGGCCAACGTCCTGACTTTC,CAIRSDGSSGANVLTF,TRBV10-3,TRBJ2-6,.,.
TGTGCCAGCTCACTAGGGACAGGGACTAATGAAAAACTGTTTTTT,CASSLGTGTNEKLFF,TRBV18,TRBJ1-4,.,TRBD1
TGTGCCAGCAGCCCCCAGGGGATCCGACAAGAGACCCAGTACTTC,CASSPQGIRQETQYF,TRBV4-2,TRBJ2-5,.,.
TGTGCCAGCAGCGTAGGTTATGGGACAGGGGGCATCGAGCAGTACTTC,CASSVGYGTGGIEQYF,TRBV9,TRBJ2-7,.,TRBD1
TGTGCCAGCAGGGGAGCTGGGCAGCCTAATGAAAAACTGTTTTTT,CASRGAGQPNEKLFF,TRBV6-5,TRBJ1-4,.,.
TGTGCCAGTAGTATAGATCTATTCGGTTACGAGCAGTACTTC,CASSIDLFGYEQYF,TRBV19,TRBJ2-7,.,.
TGTGCCAGCAGTGAAGACAGCTTTAACTATGGCTACACCTTC,CASSEDSFNYGYTF,TRBV6-1,TRBJ1-2,.,.
TGCGCCAGCAGCACTACCTGGATCCGGACAGGGTTGATTCTGCAACAACCTACCTACGAGCAGTACTTC,CASSTTWIRTGLILQQPTYEQYF,TRBV5-1,TRBJ2-7,once,TRBD1
TGTGCCAGCAGGGGGACTGTGAACACTGAAGCTTTCTTT,CASRGTVNTEAFF,TRBV2,TRBJ1-1,.,.
TGCGCCAGCAGCTGGGGGGACAGGGCGTACGAGCAGTACTTC,CASSWGDRAYEQYF,TRBV5-1,TRBJ2-7,.,TRBD1
TGCGCCAGCAGCTTGGAACAGGGCCTGAACACTGAAGCTTTCTTT,CASSLEQGLNTEAFF,TRBV5-1,TRBJ1-1,.,.
TGTGCCAGCAGCTTAGGATCAGTAGCCACCCTCACAGATACGCAGTATTTT,CASSLGSVATLTDTQYF,TRBV13,TRBJ2-3,.,.
TGCAGCGTTAGGGACAGGGCGAGCTACAATGAGCAGTTCTTC,CSVRDRASYNEQFF,TRBV29-1,TRBJ2-1,.,TRBD1
TGTGCCAGCAGCTTAGTGCAGGGGTCTTCCTACGAGCAGTACTTC,CASSLVQGSSYEQYF,TRBV11-2,TRBJ2-7,.,.
TGTGCCAGCAGTTTAATGAGAGGAGAGACCCAGTACTTC,CASSLMRGETQYF,TRBV28,TRBJ2-5,.,.
TGTGCCAGCAGTCGGGACAGAAGAATGAACACTGAAGCTTTCTTT,CASSRDRRMNTEAFF,TRBV6-5,TRBJ1-1,few,TRBD1
TGTGCCAGCAGGGAGGGCACCCTCGGGGGCTACACCTTC,CASREGTLGGYTF,TRBV2,TRBJ1-2,.,.
TGTGCCAGCAGTGAACGGACTAGCGGTTACAATGAGCAGTTCTTC,CASSERTSGYNEQFF,TRBV2,TRBJ2-1,.,TRBD2
TGTGCCAGCAGCGTGGGCCCTAGCTCGAATCAGCCCCAGCATTTT,CASSVGPSSNQPQHF,TRBV9,TRBJ1-5,.,.
TGCGCCAGCAGCTGGACAGGGAACTATGGCTACACCTTC,CASSWTGNYGYTF,TRBV5-1,TRBJ1-2,.,TRBD1
TGTGCCAGCAGCGAACTCAGGGGCAATCAGCCCCAGCATTTT,CASSELRGNQPQHF,TRBV7-2,TRBJ1-5,.,.
TGTGCCACCAGCAGAGATGGGCAGCCCAATCAGCCCCAGCATTTT,CATSRDGQPNQPQHF,TRBV15,TRBJ1-5,few,.
TGTGCCAGCACCCTCGGGGGGTCTAATGAAAAACTGTTTTTT,CASTLGGSNEKLFF,TRBV28,TRBJ1-4,.,.
TGTGCCAGCGCCAGAGGCAGTACACGGTCACCCCTCCACTTT,CASARGSTRSPLHF,TRBV7-2,TRBJ1-6,.,.
TGTGCCTGGAGTGTACTCGGGAATGAGCAGTTCTTC,CAWSVLGNEQFF,TRBV30,TRBJ2-1,.,.
TGTGCCAGCAGCTTTGGACAGATTAATTCACCCCTCCACTTT,CASSFGQINSPLHF,TRBV7-8,TRBJ1-6,.,.
TGTGCCTGGAGCGCCAGGGAGGAGCAGCCCCAGCATTTT,CAWSAREEQPQHF,TRBV30,TRBJ1-5,.,.
TGCGCCAGCAGCCAAGTCCCGATCGGGACAGCTAATCAGCCCCAGCATTTT,CASSQVPIGTANQPQHF,TRBV4-1,TRBJ1-5,.,TRBD1
TGTGCCAGTGCTAGCGGGGGGACCTACGAGCAGTACTTC,CASASGGTYEQYF,TRBV27,TRBJ2-7,once,TRBD2
TGTGCCAGCAGTGTCGACCACAGAATCACTGGAAACACCATATATTTT,CASSVDHRITGNTIYF,TRBV2,TRBJ1-3,.,.
TGTGCCAGCAGTCTCTGGGACAGCTACAATGAGCAGTTCTTC,CASSLWDSYNEQFF,TRBV27,TRBJ2-1,.,TRBD1
TGTGCCAGCAGAGCCGACAGGGTAGGAGGCTACACCTTC,CASRADRVGGYTF,TRBV6-5,TRBJ1-2,.,TRBD1